The rows below give T cell receptor beta chains drawn from one sample of a study of blood T cells in healthy people across ages. One entry per CDR3 protein, called by TCRdb with MiXCR from the 5' RACE reads. The sample comprises some 550,000 distinct CDR3 sequences, around half of which are singletons, and around 23% rests with the top ten. Sequenced sample: blood. Receptors were obtained from an elderly man in good health. CDR3s include the opening cysteine and the closing phenylalanine or tryptophan. The D gene is left open where the match is weak. A row's size may be missing; if present it is once, few, many or a size class.

clone_size: NA; d_call: TRBD2; v_call: TRBV7-2; j_call: TRBJ2-1; cdr3_nt: TGTGCCAGCAGCTCAACCGGGACTAACTACAATGAGCAGTTCTTC; cdr3_aa: CASSSTGTNYNEQFF
clone_size: NA; d_call: TRBD2; v_call: TRBV24-1; j_call: TRBJ2-1; cdr3_nt: TGTGCCACCAGTGATTTGCCTAGCGGGAGGTATAATGAGCAGTTCTTC; cdr3_aa: CATSDLPSGRYNEQFF
clone_size: few; d_call: TRBD2; v_call: TRBV27; j_call: TRBJ2-7; cdr3_nt: TGTGCCAGCAGTCCCGGGACTAGCGGGAGCTCCTACGAGCAGTACTTC; cdr3_aa: CASSPGTSGSSYEQYF
clone_size: many; d_call: TRBD1; v_call: TRBV6-5; j_call: TRBJ2-5; cdr3_nt: TGTGCCAGCAGTTACGCGACAGGGGGCAGGGGAGAGACCCAGTACTTC; cdr3_aa: CASSYATGGRGETQYF
clone_size: NA; d_call: NA; v_call: TRBV7-2; j_call: TRBJ1-2; cdr3_nt: TGTGCCAGCAGCCCAACCCCCTCGGGGGGCTACACCTTC; cdr3_aa: CASSPTPSGGYTF
clone_size: NA; d_call: NA; v_call: TRBV20-1; j_call: TRBJ2-5; cdr3_nt: TGCAGTGCTAGATCGCCGGGAGAGCGAGAGACCCAGTACTTC; cdr3_aa: CSARSPGERETQYF
clone_size: NA; d_call: NA; v_call: TRBV20-1; j_call: TRBJ1-2; cdr3_nt: TGCAGTGCTAGGGGGGGCGCGTCTAGAGGCTACACCTTC; cdr3_aa: CSARGGASRGYTF
clone_size: NA; d_call: NA; v_call: TRBV12-3/TRBV12-4; j_call: TRBJ2-1; cdr3_nt: TGTGCCAGCAGTTTAATCCAATGGTCCTACAATGAGCAGTTCTTC; cdr3_aa: CASSLIQWSYNEQFF
clone_size: NA; d_call: NA; v_call: TRBV15; j_call: TRBJ1-5; cdr3_nt: TGTGCCACCAGCAGAGATCCTAGTTCAAATCAGCCCCAGCATTTT; cdr3_aa: CATSRDPSSNQPQHF
clone_size: NA; d_call: NA; v_call: TRBV7-8; j_call: TRBJ2-7; cdr3_nt: TGTGCCAGCAGCTTAGTCCAGGGCCCGTCCTACGAGCAGTACTTC; cdr3_aa: CASSLVQGPSYEQYF
clone_size: NA; d_call: TRBD2; v_call: TRBV6-5; j_call: TRBJ2-7; cdr3_nt: TGTGCCAGCAGTCACCGACTAGCGGGAGGCATATCCTACGAGCAGTACTTC; cdr3_aa: CASSHRLAGGISYEQYF
clone_size: many; d_call: TRBD1; v_call: TRBV6-6; j_call: TRBJ1-2; cdr3_nt: TGTGCCAGCAGGAAAGGGGGCGGGGAAGGCTACACCTTC; cdr3_aa: CASRKGGGEGYTF
clone_size: NA; d_call: TRBD2; v_call: TRBV6-6; j_call: TRBJ2-1; cdr3_nt: TGTGCCAGTTCGGGACTAGTGTACAATGAGCAGTTCTTC; cdr3_aa: CASSGLVYNEQFF
clone_size: few; d_call: NA; v_call: TRBV28; j_call: TRBJ2-7; cdr3_nt: TGTGCCAGCAGTCCAACAGGATTCCCCTCCTACGAGCAGTACTTC; cdr3_aa: CASSPTGFPSYEQYF
clone_size: NA; d_call: TRBD2; v_call: TRBV7-2; j_call: TRBJ2-5; cdr3_nt: TGTACCAGCAGCTTACAGCGGGACCGCCAAGAGACCCAGTACTTC; cdr3_aa: CTSSLQRDRQETQYF
clone_size: once; d_call: NA; v_call: TRBV4-3; j_call: TRBJ2-6; cdr3_nt: TGCGCCGGCAGCCCCCAGGTGGAGGGTTCTGGGGCCAACGTCCTGACTTTC; cdr3_aa: CAGSPQVEGSGANVLTF
clone_size: NA; d_call: TRBD1; v_call: TRBV15; j_call: TRBJ2-5; cdr3_nt: TGTGCCACCAGCAGAGGGACAGGCCAAAAGACCCAGTACTTC; cdr3_aa: CATSRGTGQKTQYF
clone_size: NA; d_call: NA; v_call: TRBV7-2; j_call: TRBJ2-3; cdr3_nt: TGTGCCAGCAGCTTAGCGGGGGGTGCCAGGGATACGCAGTATTTT; cdr3_aa: CASSLAGGARDTQYF
clone_size: NA; d_call: TRBD2; v_call: TRBV7-2; j_call: TRBJ2-1; cdr3_nt: TGTGCCAGCAGCTTACGGCCGAGGACTAGCGGGAGAGCGTCCTACAATGAGCAGTTCTTC; cdr3_aa: CASSLRPRTSGRASYNEQFF
clone_size: many; d_call: NA; v_call: TRBV28; j_call: TRBJ2-3; cdr3_nt: TGTGCCAGCAGCTTCGGTTCAGGTACAGATACGCAGTATTTT; cdr3_aa: CASSFGSGTDTQYF
clone_size: NA; d_call: NA; v_call: TRBV24-1; j_call: TRBJ2-1; cdr3_nt: TGTGCCACCAGTGATCCCACCTCTGGCGGAGATGAGCAGTTCTTC; cdr3_aa: CATSDPTSGGDEQFF
clone_size: many; d_call: TRBD2; v_call: TRBV6-6; j_call: TRBJ2-1; cdr3_nt: TGTGCCAGCAGTTACTTTCGCGGGAGCTCCTACAATGAGCAGTTCTTC; cdr3_aa: CASSYFRGSSYNEQFF
clone_size: NA; d_call: NA; v_call: TRBV9; j_call: TRBJ1-4; cdr3_nt: TGTGCCAGCAGCGTTCGTGGGAGGGGTAATGAAAAACTGTTTTTT; cdr3_aa: CASSVRGRGNEKLFF
clone_size: NA; d_call: NA; v_call: TRBV2; j_call: TRBJ1-5; cdr3_nt: TGTGCCAGCAGTGACATGGGGGGCATTCAACAGCCCCAGCATTTT; cdr3_aa: CASSDMGGIQQPQHF
clone_size: few; d_call: NA; v_call: TRBV11-2; j_call: TRBJ2-7; cdr3_nt: TGTGCCAGCGCTCAGGGGGGGGCTACCTACGAGCAGTACTTC; cdr3_aa: CASAQGGATYEQYF
clone_size: few; d_call: NA; v_call: TRBV9; j_call: TRBJ2-3; cdr3_nt: TGTGCCAGCAGCGTAGGAAGACTAGGTGGGGATACGCAGTATTTT; cdr3_aa: CASSVGRLGGDTQYF